Presented here are 10 T cell receptor beta chains from one specimen sequenced in a study of T cell clonality in common variable immunodeficiency (dated by TCRdb to about 2015). Study-wide findings and limitations: CVID TCRbeta sequences were reported to have fewer deletions and N-nucleotide insertions and to lack highly modified clones with 13 or more V deletions.

Preparation of the library involved the immunoSEQ multiplex PCR assay. TCRdb stores this immuneACCESS table with in-frame sequences only. Part of the clones is absent; in the studies checked, under half of the shortfall reflects unresolved V genes, and no reason is known for the rest. The table for this sample lists some 15,000 clones. The ten biggest clones cover 4.9% of the sample. Their cognate antigens are unknown. The specimen sequenced was peripheral blood mononuclear cells. Receptors originate from a human donor with common variable immunodeficiency.

As concerns this clone: The observed sequence ends 3 residues before the CDR3 terminus, with the missing tail filled in from the germline J gene. The chain has TRBV5-4 and TRBJ2-3; 7 nucleotides agree with TRBD2. V was clipped by 3 bases and J by 2 bases; unmatched bases: 9. The CDR3 has 16 residues. Germline V gives CDR1 SGHNT, CDR2 YYREEE (reference sequence). The sequenced part of the CDR3 DNA is TGTGCCAGCAGCTGGGCCGCCAGCGGGAACACAGATACG. Its translation is CASSWAASGNTDT. The whole CDR3 sequence reads CASSWAASGNTDTQYF.

Note on this clone: The missing CDR3 end, 3 residues past where the read stops, is filled in from the germline J gene. The V and J genes are TRBV5-1 and TRBJ2-2, with D tentatively TRBD2 (7 bases). This CDR3 region has 15 residues. CDR1 is SGHRS and CDR2 is YFSETQ in the germline V gene. The V gene lost 4 bases and the J gene lost 6 bases, with 16 bases spanning the gap. Partial CDR3 DNA: TGCGCCAGCAGCCTTCCTGGGGGGGCGTCCGGGGAG. Its protein product is CASSLPGGASGE. The entire CDR3 reads CASSLPGGASGELFF.

For this clone: Coverage ceases 3 residues before the CDR3 finishes, and the germline J gene fills in the end. This chain links TRBV5-1 with TRBJ2-7, with 11 bases identical to TRBD2. CDR3 length: 15 amino acids. Unmatched junction bases numbered 5, after V lost 4 bases and J lost 2 bases. Germline CDR1 and CDR2: SGHRS and YFSETQ. The CDR3 DNA, read in part, is TGCGCCAGCAGCATGACTAGCGGGGTCCCCTACGAG. Its protein product is CASSMTSGVPYE. The whole CDR3 sequence is CASSMTSGVPYEQYF.

This clone is labeled medium-sized based on frequency. The read falls 3 residues short of the CDR3 end, and the missing part is taken from the germline J gene. The chain employs TRBV7-3 and TRBJ2-3; 11 positions match TRBD2. With 5 bases clipped from V and 0 bases from J, the junction kept 4 bases outside the gene matches. The CDR3 is 16 amino acids. CDR1 SGHTA and CDR2 FQGTGA come from the germline V gene. CDR3 DNA (partial): TGTGCCAGCAGCGTTAGCGGGAGGGGGAGCACAGATACG. The encoded protein is CASSVSGRGSTDT. The CDR3 in its entirety is CASSVSGRGSTDTQYF.

On this clone itself: The DNA ends 3 residues before the CDR3 does, and the rest of the CDR3 is filled in from the germline J gene. The V call is TRBV19, the J call TRBJ2-7; D is perhaps TRBD1 (6 bases). The V end was cut by 2 bases, the J end by 5 bases, with 28 bases between. The CDR3 covers 19 residues. CDR1 and CDR2 (germline): LNHDA, SQIVND (reference sequence). The part of the CDR3 DNA that was read is TGTGCCAGTAGTATAAAAGCCAGACAGTGGGGGCAGTGGGCCGACGAG. As protein: CASSIKARQWGQWADE. The complete CDR3 sequence is CASSIKARQWGQWADEQYF.

On this clone: From the germline J gene comes the end of the CDR3, since the read stops 3 residues before it. This sequence joins TRBV7-6 and TRBJ2-5; D call uncertain. Germline loops: CDR1 SGHVS, CDR2 FNYEAQ. The CDR3 runs to 11 residues. Trimming took 5 bases from V and 2 from J, leaving 3 bases between them. Partial CDR3 DNA: TGTGCCAGCAGCCCTCAAGAGACC. Protein sequence: CASSPQET. The whole CDR3 sequence reads CASSPQETQYF.

This clone is labeled medium-sized based on frequency. The read comes to an end 3 residues before the CDR3 does, leaving the germline J gene to fill in the end. The chain recombines TRBV7-2 with TRBJ2-3; D is undetermined. Trimming pared 1 base from V and 6 bases from J, leaving 8 bases between. The CDR3 is made up of 13 amino acids. Germline V gene sequence: CDR1 SGHTA, CDR2 FQGNSA. Here the CDR3 reads CASSLDPGDTQYF. The CDR3 bases that were read are TGTGCCAGCAGCTTAGACCCCGGGGATACG.

The CDR3 spells CASSLQGSDGYTF. The part of the CDR3 DNA that was read is TGCGCCAGCAGCTTACAGGGGTCTGACGGC. The genes are TRBV5-1 and TRBJ1-2, with 7 positions matching TRBD1. The read finishes 3 residues shy of the CDR3 end, and the germline J gene is used to complete it. The CDR3 totals 13 residues. From germline, CDR1 is SGHRS and CDR2 YFSETQ. The whole variable domain, filled in from reference TRBV5-1 and TRBJ1-2, reads KAGVTQTPRYLIKTRGQQVTLSCSPISGHRSVSWYQQTPGQGLQFLFEYFSETQRNKGNFPGRFSGRQFSNSRSEMNVSTLELGDSALYLCASSLQGSDGYTFGSGTRLTVV.

According to its frequency, this clone is medium-sized. The DNA ends 3 residues before the CDR3 does, and the rest of the CDR3 is filled in from the germline J gene. V usage is TRBV10-3 and J usage is TRBJ2-3; 7 positions agree with TRBD1. V shed 5 bases, J shed 6 bases, and the junction held 11 bases outside the gene matches. The germline V gene encodes CDR1 ENHRY and CDR2 SYGVKD. The CDR3 has 15 residues. The part of the CDR3 DNA that was read is TGTGCCATCAGTAGGCAGGGGGTTGGAGTTGATACG. This translates into CAISRQGVGVDT. The complete CDR3 sequence is CAISRQGVGVDTQYF.

About this clone itself: The read ends 3 residues shy of where the CDR3 ends; the end is completed using the germline J gene. The V gene is TRBV7-6, the J gene TRBJ2-1; 9 bases line up with TRBD2. The CDR3 spans 16 residues. J gave up 0 bases and V 5 bases, and 5 bases lay outside the gene matches. CDR1 is SGHVS and CDR2 is FNYEAQ in the germline V gene. The covered CDR3 bases are TGTGCCAGCAGCCCCTTAGCGGGAGACTCCTACAATGAG. It encodes CASSPLAGDSYNE. The whole CDR3 reads CASSPLAGDSYNEQFF.